This T cell receptor (beta chain) was recovered during a study of OX40 agonist ivuxolimab in advanced cancers. Study details: From 23 to 79 years was the age range, with a mean of around 60 years, and around 80% were male.

Here immunoSEQ multiplex PCR was the method, and the copy in TCRdb shows in-frame clones only, minus some. The sample lists fewer than 30,000 clones, 65% to 85% occurring once. The V end was cut by 4 bases, the J end by 1 base, with 10 bases between. CDR1 is SEHNR, CDR2 FQNEAQ, per germline (reference sequence). The CDR3 runs 14 residues. The receptor was derived from an adult with an advanced solid tumor such as melanoma, head and neck, liver or kidney cancer. The sample here was CD4+ or CD8+ T cells sorted from blood, taken in a trial of the OX40 agonist ivuxolimab. The rearrangement links TRBV7-9 to TRBJ1-1, with D tentatively TRBD1 (6 bases). The CDR3 is CASSSGQSNTEAFF. The CDR3 nucleotides read TGTGCCAGCAGCTCCGGACAGTCGAACACTGAAGCTTTCTTT.